The 3 T cell receptor beta chains reported below all come from one sample, sequenced in a study of T cells expressing NK-cell markers. TCRdb derives one entry per CDR3 protein from the 5' RACE reads, leaving out DNA. This sample's table reports roughly 450,000 distinct CDR3 sequences. Sequenced sample: blood T cells: a sorted CD56 or NKG2C T cell subset, CD4+ or CD8+ T cells, or bulk PBMC T cells (not recorded which). Every receptor here comes from a woman aged 50 to 65 in good health.

The CDR3 sequence: CASSQEYPYEQYF. This sequence joins TRBV4-1 and TRBJ2-7. This CDR3 is built from 13 residues. From germline, CDR1 is MGHRA and CDR2 YSYEKL.

The chain has TRBV4-1 and TRBJ2-7; TCRdb returns TRBD2, unconfirmable since there is no DNA. The length of the CDR3 is 16 residues. Germline CDR1 MGHRA, CDR2 YSYEKL. CDR3: CASSQGSAGSENEQYF.

The CDR3 sequence: CASSTLAGVFTDTQYF. The gene calls are TRBV4-1 and TRBJ2-3; TCRdb's D call of TRBD2 is untestable without DNA. Per germline, CDR1 MGHRA and CDR2 YSYEKL. This CDR3 is built from 16 residues.